Here is one T cell receptor beta chain with its context. The sample belongs to a study of shared clonotypes between healthy human individuals. TCRdb keeps only in-frame clones here, not all; method: immunoSEQ multiplex PCR. Found here are 2 million to 2.5 million clones, 92% of them singletons; the top ten hold roughly 0.34%. Between the trimmed V and J ends, which lost 5 bases and 2 bases, there was a span of 11 bases. The CDR3 runs to 14 residues. CDR1 SGHRS and CDR2 YFSETQ come from the germline V gene. The chain couples TRBV5-1 to TRBJ2-1; tentative D call: TRBD1 (6 bases). The receptor comes from a young man in good health. Some clones in this sample may be carry-over from other donors' samples. The sample taken for sequencing was naive CD4+ T cells from PBMCs. The sample's subset: CD45RA+ positively selected. CDR3 region: CASRAGEPYNEQFF. As DNA, the CDR3 is TGCGCCAGCAGGGCAGGGGAGCCCTACAATGAGCAGTTCTTC.